This T cell receptor (beta chain) was sequenced for a study of blood T cell repertoires in COVID-19. Study background: Samples of COVID-19 (acute and convalescent) were obtained from the United States, Italy and Spain.

Seattle patient enrollment occurred during active infection, with longitudinal follow-up thereafter. Germline loops: CDR1 SQVTM, CDR2 ANQGSEA. Trimming cost V 7 bases and J 15 bases; bases outside gene matches: 11. This CDR3 contains 12 residues. The assay was immunoSEQ multiplex PCR, and TCRdb's table has in-frame clones only and misses some. Of fewer than 85,000 clones listed, around 77% were seen once; the top ten hold about 2.1%. The V and J genes are TRBV29-1 and TRBJ2-1, with TRBD2 matching over 11 bases. This receptor was identified in a man between 65 and 85 years old with COVID-19, enrolled during active disease. Sequenced sample: peripheral blood. The CDR3 loop is CSAGTSGGALFF. In DNA, the CDR3 is TGCAGCGCCGGGACTAGCGGAGGTGCCCTGTTCTTC.